The 11 T cell receptor beta chains in this list originate from one sample, sequenced in a study of T-cell memory formation after mild COVID-19. TCRdb re-derived calls from the 5' RACE reads in MiXCR, one entry per CDR3 protein. The sample comprises under 350,000 distinct CDR3 sequences, about a sixth of which are singletons, and 20% to 25% rests with the top ten. Source material: PBMCs or a T cell subset sorted from them (not recorded which). The receptors here all came from a man aged 18-30 years who had mild COVID-19 (a few samples of this study predate the infection). Cell type and time point are not known.

This rearrangement joins TRBV7-9 to TRBJ1-6; weak D call: TRBD1 (5 bases). V was shortened by 1 base and J by 9 bases, with 10 bases between the two germline ends. Germline V CDR1 and CDR2: SEHNR, FQNEAQ (reference sequence). The CDR3 covers 14 residues. The CDR3 region has the DNA TGTGCCAGCAGCTTAGTTGGGGGAGGTTCACCCCTCCACTTT. Its protein product is CASSLVGGGSPLHF.

This chain joins TRBV25-1 and TRBJ2-3; 7 bases fit TRBD2. The last part of the DNA fits TRBJ2-5 better; the J call may be wrong. Per germline, CDR1 MGHDK and CDR2 SYGVNS. The CDR3 is made up of 14 amino acids. The CDR3 loop reads CASSEAGERETQYF. DNA for the CDR3: TGTGCCAGCAGTGAGGCGGGGGAGAGGGAGACCCAGTACTTC.

This clonotype occurred a few times. This sequence joins TRBV29-1 and TRBJ1-6, with D unresolved. Germline V CDR1 and CDR2: SQVTM, ANQGSEA. The V gene lost 7 bases and the J gene lost 8 bases, with 12 bases spanning the gap. The CDR3 runs 12 residues. Here the CDR3 DNA reads TGCAGCGCCGACCAGCGCCATTCACCCCTCCACTTT. Translated, it gives CSADQRHSPLHF.

This clonotype was counted a few times. CDR3 sequence reads: CASSLELAGTGELFF. CDR3 bases: TGCGCCAGCAGCTTGGAACTAGCGGGCACCGGGGAGCTGTTTTTT. This sequence joins TRBV5-1 and TRBJ2-2, with 9 bases that match TRBD2. From germline, CDR1 is SGHRS and CDR2 YFSETQ. The CDR3 spans 15 residues. Losses at the gene ends were 0 bases for V and 4 bases for J; bases not matched to a gene: 1.

The gene calls are TRBV4-1 and TRBJ2-3; 9 positions agree with TRBD1. The CDR3 runs 17 residues. V lost 0 bases, J lost 2 bases, and 6 bases stayed unmatched. Germline V gives CDR1 MGHRA, CDR2 YSYEKL. In nucleotides, the CDR3 is TGCGCCAGCAGCCAAGATATGACAGGGGGGTACACAGATACGCAGTATTTT. It encodes CASSQDMTGGYTDTQYF.

This clonotype was observed a handful of times. This chain joins TRBV29-1 and TRBJ2-3; D possibly matches TRBD1 or TRBD2 (6 bases each). V was clipped by 6 bases and J by 4 bases, with 20 bases between them. The CDR3 runs to 15 residues. Germline CDR1 reads SQVTM; CDR2 reads ANQGSEA. The CDR3 is CSVEGVRGGADTQYF. The CDR3 DNA reads as TGCAGCGTGGAGGGGGTGAGAGGTGGCGCAGATACGCAGTATTTT.

Only a few counts were recorded for this clonotype. The rearrangement uses TRBV7-2 and TRBJ1-2; D perhaps matches TRBD1 (5 bases). This CDR3 is 17 amino acids long. CDR1 and CDR2 from the germline V gene are SGHTA and FQGNSA. Trimming shortened V by 2 bases and J by 3 bases, and 19 bases separated the two germline ends. The CDR3 bases are TGTGCCAGCAGCTTAATATTAAGGCAGGGCAATTACTATGGCTACACCTTC. It translates to CASSLILRQGNYYGYTF.

This clonotype has just a few counts. This sequence joins TRBV14 and TRBJ1-1, with no clear D. This CDR3 is built from 12 residues. Between the trimmed V and J ends, which lost 4 bases and 11 bases, there was a span of 14 bases. Germline V gene lookup returns CDR1 SGHDN and CDR2 FVKESK. The CDR3 DNA is TGTGCCAGCAGCCGAAAAGGCAGGTGGGCTTTCTTT. Translated, it gives CASSRKGRWAFF.

This rearrangement joins TRBV4-3 to TRBJ1-2; possibly TRBD1 for D (6 bases). CDR3 length: 15 residues. Germline assignment: CDR1 LGHNA and CDR2 YSLEER. Deletions cut 3 bases from V and 6 bases from J, with 17 bases between. CDR3 nucleotides: TGCGCCAGCAGCCATGGGAGAGACAGGTCGGATGGCTACACCTTC. Translated, it gives CASSHGRDRSDGYTF.

This clonotype has just a few counts. This chain joins TRBV7-8 and TRBJ1-4; D is unresolved. V was trimmed by 6 bases and J by 7 bases, leaving 12 bases between them. Germline V lookup: CDR1 SGHVS, CDR2 FQNEAQ. This CDR3 region has 13 residues. The CDR3 DNA sequence: TGTGCCAGCAGTATTAACTGGGGTGAAAAACTGTTTTTT. Amino acid sequence: CASSINWGEKLFF.

This chain joins TRBV12-3 or TRBV12-4 and TRBJ2-5, with 7 bases aligning to TRBD1. This CDR3 is 15 amino acids long. V shed 3 bases, J shed 7 bases, and the junction held 11 bases outside the gene matches. The CDR3 is CASSFRQGQLGTQYF. The CDR3 DNA follows: TGTGCCAGCAGTTTTAGACAGGGTCAGTTGGGGACCCAGTACTTC.